This T cell receptor (beta chain) derives from a study of glioma-infiltrating T cells after dendritic cell vaccination. Across the study: Between 2003 and 2012, patients got autologous tumor lysate-pulsed dendritic cell vaccines.

The primer mix had 60 V beta and 13 J beta primers. Sequencing was performed with immunoSEQ multiplex PCR; in TCRdb, only in-frame clones are kept and a portion is missing. This table has approximately 84,000 clones, just over 85% appearing once. V gave up 3 bases and J gave up 1 base; unmatched junction bases: 7. This CDR3 contains 16 residues. The V gene's germline CDR1 is MNHEY and CDR2 SVGAGI. The material was blood, obtained before dendritic cell vaccination. The J gene is TRBJ2-3, the V gene TRBV6-5, with 7 bases matching TRBD2. This clonotype was sampled from a human donor with glioblastoma. The CDR3 loop is CASSYGAGVGTDTQYF. CDR3 bases: TGTGCCAGCAGTTATGGGGCGGGGGTAGGCACAGATACGCAGTATTTT.